Each of the 2 T cell receptor beta chains below was sequenced from the same sample in a study of OX40 agonist ivuxolimab in advanced cancers. Sequenced by immunoSEQ multiplex PCR; TCRdb stores in-frame clones only, minus some. The data show some 83,000 clones, approximately 91% seen once. Source: CD4+ or CD8+ T cells sorted from blood, taken in a trial of the OX40 agonist ivuxolimab. These receptors all stem from an adult with an advanced solid tumor such as melanoma, head and neck, liver or kidney cancer.

The CDR3 coding sequence is TGTGCCAGCAGCTTTAGCGGGAGAACGCAGTATTTT. This encodes CASSFSGRTQYF. The rearrangement uses TRBV11-3 and TRBJ2-3; 9 bases match TRBD2. Germline V gene lookup returns CDR1 SGHNT and CDR2 YENEEA. The CDR3 covers 12 residues. Losses at the gene ends were 3 bases for V and 9 bases for J; bases not matched to a gene: 1.

The chain combines TRBV10-1 with TRBJ2-3; TRBD2 is a possible D gene (6 bases). In germline, CDR1 is WNHNN, CDR2 SYGVQD (reference sequence). The ends were cut back, 6 bases at V and 0 bases at J, with 10 bases in the middle. The CDR3 is made up of 14 amino acids. The CDR3 is CASSLAASTDTQYF. In DNA form, the CDR3 reads TGCGCCAGCAGCTTAGCGGCCAGCACAGATACGCAGTATTTT.